This T cell receptor (beta chain) stems from a study of CD8 T cells in Susac syndrome. This CDR3 region has 11 residues. Trimming pared 8 bases from V and 8 bases from J, leaving 10 bases between. Germline V gene sequence: CDR1 SNHLY, CDR2 FYNNEI. Roughly 0.45 to 1 ug RNA was reverse transcribed with random hexamers. A multiplex approach, immunoSEQ multiplex PCR, amplified TCR beta CDR3 across 54 Vbeta and 13 Jbeta. TCRdb independently ran MiXCR on the immunoSEQ multiplex PCR reads; one entry per CDR3 protein. The profile shows 45,000 to 55,000 distinct CDR3 sequences, 90% to 95% of them singletons. The specimen was CD8+ T cells from PBMCs. The chain employs TRBV2 and TRBJ2-1; D call uncertain. The TCR comes from a human donor in good health. The CDR3 DNA is TGTGCCAGCCCGCAACCTGATGAGCAGTTCTTC. Its protein product is CASPQPDEQFF.